The rows below give T cell receptor beta chains drawn from one sample of a study of cytomegalovirus exposure and HLA in healthy donors. The repertoire was sequenced with immunoSEQ multiplex PCR; TCRdb's copy has only in-frame clones and lacks some. The repertoire consists of roughly 330,000 clones, with 87% occurring once and the leading ten covering roughly 1.2%. The sequencing sample was made of PBMCs. The receptors were sampled from a woman aged 25 to 45 in good health and CMV-seropositive. Both conserved end residues are part of each CDR3. D genes are given only for firm matches. Only part of the rows carry a size: once, few, many, or a class if the clone is expanded.

TRBJ1-2,NA,NA,TRBV6-1,TGTGCCAGCAGTGAATGGCGTAACTATGGCTACACCTTC,CASSEWRNYGYTF
TRBJ2-5,NA,few,TRBV10-1,TGCGCCAGCAGTGAGTCGTTTCAGGGGGAGACCCAGTACTTC,CASSESFQGETQYF
TRBJ2-5,NA,NA,TRBV5-4,TGTGCCAGCAGCCCGGAGGACCAAGAGACCCAGTACTTC,CASSPEDQETQYF
TRBJ2-1,NA,NA,TRBV27,TGTGCCAGCAGCCCTCCGGGACAAGGGTGGAGGAGACCCTACAATGAGCAGTTCTTC,CASSPPGQGWRRPYNEQFF
TRBJ2-3,NA,NA,TRBV29-1,TGCAGCGTCCCCATACTAGGGCTGGGCACAGATACGCAGTATTTT,CSVPILGLGTDTQYF
TRBJ1-2,TRBD1,NA,TRBV25-1,TGTGCCAGCAGTGACACAGGGGGCGGAGGAGGCTACACCTTC,CASSDTGGGGGYTF
TRBJ2-7,TRBD2,NA,TRBV7-2,TGTGCCAGCAGCTTAGTTGGGACTAGCTACGAGCAGTACTTC,CASSLVGTSYEQYF
TRBJ2-5,NA,NA,TRBV19,TGTGCCAGTAGTATAGGAAGGACAGTTCAAGAGACCCAGTACTTC,CASSIGRTVQETQYF
TRBJ2-2,TRBD2,NA,TRBV5-6,TGTGCCAGCAGCTCGACTAGCGGCACCGGGGAGCTGTTTTTT,CASSSTSGTGELFF
TRBJ1-6,TRBD1,NA,TRBV30,TGTGCCTGGAGGGGACAGAATAATTCACCCCTCCACTTT,CAWRGQNNSPLHF
TRBJ2-7,TRBD1,NA,TRBV5-4,TGTGCCAGCAGCTGGACAGGGGGCAACGAGCAGTACTTC,CASSWTGGNEQYF
TRBJ1-2,NA,NA,TRBV18,TGTGCCAGCTCACCACCCCAGGGGACGGCAAACTATGGCTACACCTTC,CASSPPQGTANYGYTF
TRBJ2-1,TRBD2,NA,TRBV11-3,TGTGCCAGCAGCTCCCGAGCGGGAGGTGAGCAGTTCTTC,CASSSRAGGEQFF
TRBJ2-2,TRBD2,NA,TRBV5-4,TGTGCCAGCAGCTTAGCGGGAGTCGACGGGGAGCTGTTTTTT,CASSLAGVDGELFF
TRBJ2-7,NA,NA,TRBV7-6,TGTGCCAGCAGCTTAATCGACGGGGACGAGCAGTACTTC,CASSLIDGDEQYF
TRBJ1-3,NA,NA,TRBV30,TGTGCCTGGAGTGTATTTAGGAGTAGCTCTGGAAACACCATATATTTT,CAWSVFRSSSGNTIYF
TRBJ2-7,TRBD2,few,TRBV6-1,TGTGCCAGCAAGCCTAGCGGGAACTCCTACGAGCAGTACTTC,CASKPSGNSYEQYF
TRBJ2-1,TRBD2,once,TRBV30,TGTGCCTGGAGGGGGACTAGCGGGAGATCCTACAATGAGCAGTTCTTC,CAWRGTSGRSYNEQFF
TRBJ1-2,NA,NA,TRBV29-1,TGCAGCGTTACTGGGCGGTTGACGGATGGCTACACCTTC,CSVTGRLTDGYTF
TRBJ2-2,NA,NA,TRBV5-1,TGCGCCAGCAGCTTGGCCCAGGGGACCGGGGAGCTGTTTTTT,CASSLAQGTGELFF
TRBJ2-7,NA,once,TRBV4-2,TGTGCCAGCAGCCAAGCCTCAGGGTTCAGGTCGGAAGGGGATTACGAGCAGTACTTC,CASSQASGFRSEGDYEQYF
TRBJ2-7,NA,NA,TRBV7-2,TGTGCCAGCAGTCCAACCCACGGATATCGCTACGAGCAGTACTTC,CASSPTHGYRYEQYF
TRBJ1-5,NA,NA,TRBV5-4,TGTGCCAGCAGCTTGCTAGGCAGGGTGGGTCAGCCCCAGCATTTT,CASSLLGRVGQPQHF
TRBJ1-1,NA,NA,TRBV5-6,TGTGCCAGCAGCTTGGCGGCAGGGGAGACTGAAGCTTTCTTT,CASSLAAGETEAFF
TRBJ2-2,NA,few,TRBV7-8,TGTGCCAGCAGCTTGTTCGGGAAGACGGGCGGGGAGCTGTTTTTT,CASSLFGKTGGELFF
TRBJ1-5,TRBD1,NA,TRBV6-1,TGTGCCAGCAGGGACAGGGGTAACAATCAGCCCCAGCATTTT,CASRDRGNNQPQHF
TRBJ1-2,NA,NA,TRBV6-1,TGTGCCAGCAGTGAAGCAGGGGCGATCGGGTATGGCTACACCTTC,CASSEAGAIGYGYTF
TRBJ1-2,NA,few,TRBV6-5,TGTGCCAGCAGTCGGTCCCGGGGCACGGGTGGCTACACCTTC,CASSRSRGTGGYTF
TRBJ2-3,TRBD2,NA,TRBV7-6,TGTGCCAGCAGCTTAACCCGGACTAGTTTCGCAGATACGCAGTATTTT,CASSLTRTSFADTQYF
TRBJ1-4,TRBD1,once,TRBV30,TGTGCCTCTGACCCGACAGGGGGAAATGAAAAACTGTTTTTT,CASDPTGGNEKLFF